This T cell receptor (beta chain) stems from a study of T cell responses to AZD1222 COVID-19 vaccine. In the study overall: Researchers grouped second doses given at about 4 or about 12 weeks into one pool.

Study results and caveats: Repertoires in all cases were sampled only once the peak T cell response had passed. Donors were mostly white British, more females; clonal diversity possibly underestimated.

V lost 7 bases and J 0 bases, leaving 10 bases between the germline ends. The germline V gene has CDR1 MNHEY and CDR2 SVGAGI. The CDR3 is 13 residues long. Notes on this clone: As yet, its antigen is unknown.

Generated by immunoSEQ multiplex PCR, the TCRdb table keeps only in-frame clones and is missing some. The sample lists about 150,000 clones, approximately 90% occurring once. Sequenced material: peripheral blood, taken on day 0 of AZD1222 vaccination. The receptor comes from an adult in good health. The V gene is TRBV6-5, the J gene TRBJ2-7; D ambiguous. The CDR3 loop is CASMVPSSYEQYF. DNA of the CDR3: TGTGCCAGCATGGTCCCGAGCTCCTACGAGCAGTACTTC.